Each of the 27 T cell receptor beta chains below was sequenced from the same sample in a study of blood T cell repertoires in COVID-19. Libraries were prepared by immunoSEQ multiplex PCR; TCRdb keeps only in-frame clonotypes and omits some of them. The sample comprises hundreds of thousands of clones, around 87% of which are singletons, and over 1.2% rests with the top ten. Material for sequencing was peripheral blood. The receptor set was obtained from a woman between 35 and 50 years old who had recovered from COVID-19.

The chain is built from TRBV10-1 and TRBJ2-1, with TRBD2 matching over 8 bases. The trim removed 2 bases at V and 4 bases at J, leaving 1 base unmatched. The CDR3 is 14 amino acids. Germline CDR1 and CDR2: WNHNN and SYGVQD (reference sequence). This CDR3 reads CASSEGGGYNEQFF. The CDR3, as DNA: TGCGCCAGCAGTGAGGGCGGGGGGTACAATGAGCAGTTCTTC.

Only a few counts were recorded for this clone. The V and J genes are TRBV14 and TRBJ2-2; 7 bases are a match to TRBD1. Per germline, CDR1 SGHDN and CDR2 FVKESK. The V gene end was trimmed by 0 bases and the J gene end by 2 bases; junction bases not matched to a gene: 3. The CDR3 sequence is 16 residues long. CDR3: CASSQDRGGNTGELFF. For the CDR3, the DNA is TGTGCCAGCAGCCAAGATCGAGGGGGCAACACCGGGGAGCTGTTTTTT.

The rearrangement links TRBV5-1 to TRBJ1-2; TRBD1 might be the D (6 bases). CDR1 is SGHRS and CDR2 is YFSETQ in the germline V gene. V was pared by 4 bases and J by 6 bases, with 16 bases between. The length of the CDR3 is 14 residues. In DNA, the CDR3 is TGCGCCAGCAGCCCGGACAGTTGGGCGGATGGCTACACCTTC. It specifies CASSPDSWADGYTF.

The J gene is TRBJ2-7, the V gene TRBV2; D gene unclear. This CDR3 spans 10 amino acids. V lost 8 bases and J 2 bases, leaving 4 bases between the germline ends. Germline loops: CDR1 SNHLY, CDR2 FYNNEI. Here the CDR3 reads CASATYEQYF. The CDR3 DNA reads as TGTGCCAGCGCGACCTACGAGCAGTACTTC.

V and J are TRBV18 and TRBJ2-3, with D possibly TRBD1 on 6 matching bases. Trimming stripped 3 bases from V and 6 bases from J, with 13 bases between. Germline CDR1 KGHSH, CDR2 LQKENI. The CDR3 runs to 14 residues. CDR3: CASSPRIQGDTQYF. CDR3 nucleotides: TGTGCCAGCTCACCGCGGATCCAGGGGGATACGCAGTATTTT.

J is TRBJ2-7 and V is TRBV6-6; the match to TRBD1 covers 9 bases. From germline, CDR1 is MNHNY and CDR2 SVGAGI (reference sequence). The CDR3 is 13 amino acids. Trimming at V came to 4 bases and at J to 5 bases, leaving 3 bases not matched to a gene. CDR3 amino acids: CASSWDRADEQYF. CDR3 nucleotides: TGTGCCAGCAGTTGGGACAGGGCCGACGAGCAGTACTTC.

This clone turned up a few times. The gene calls are TRBV20-1 and TRBJ2-2; 9 bases are a match to TRBD2. V was clipped by 3 bases and J by 3 bases; unmatched bases: 5. The CDR3 covers 15 residues. From germline, CDR1 is DFQATT and CDR2 SNEGSKA (reference sequence). CDR3 amino acids: CSASRGGADTGELFF. DNA of the CDR3: TGCAGTGCTAGTCGCGGGGGGGCCGACACCGGGGAGCTGTTTTTT.

Turning to this clone: At one end, the junction sequence differs from germline, possibly due to a read error. The chain is built from TRBV27 and TRBJ2-5; D perhaps matches TRBD1 (6 bases). This CDR3 spans 12 amino acids. The V gene's germline CDR1 is MNHEY and CDR2 SMNVEV (reference sequence). CDR3 protein: CASGGHQGTQYF. Here the CDR3 DNA reads TGTGCCAGCGGGGGACACCAAGGGACCCAGTACTTC.

This clone was observed a few times. The CDR3, as DNA: TGCGCCAGCAGAAAAGACGTCGTCGGGGGTCCCCAGTTCTTC. Its protein product is CASRKDVVGGPQFF. The chain employs TRBV5-1 and TRBJ2-1; D might be TRBD2 (6 bases). The CDR3 has 14 residues. Per germline, CDR1 SGHRS and CDR2 YFSETQ. The ends were cut back, 5 bases at V and 13 bases at J, with 22 bases in the middle.

This clone showed up just once. J is TRBJ2-4 and V is TRBV5-1, with D tentatively TRBD1 (6 bases). This CDR3 is built from 15 residues. V dropped 0 bases and J dropped 2 bases, with 9 bases sitting between them. Germline CDR1 and CDR2: SGHRS and YFSETQ. The CDR3 sequence is CASSLVQGTKNIQYF. The CDR3 nucleotides are TGCGCCAGCAGCTTGGTACAGGGTACCAAAAACATTCAGTACTTC.

A few counts support this clone. The rearrangement joins TRBV6-5 to TRBJ1-3; 8 nucleotides line up with TRBD1. Trimming took 4 bases from V and 0 from J; bases not matched to a gene: 5. The CDR3 totals 16 residues. Germline V lookup: CDR1 MNHEY, CDR2 SVGAGI. In DNA, the CDR3 is TGTGCCAGCAGTTCGACAGGGGCGTTCTCTGGAAACACCATATATTTT. It is translated as CASSSTGAFSGNTIYF.

The chain uses TRBV5-8 and TRBJ2-7, with 10 positions matching TRBD1. Trimming removed 7 bases from V and 4 bases from J; junction bases left unmatched: 8. This CDR3 has 14 amino acids. Germline V lookup: CDR1 SGHTS, CDR2 YDEGEE. As DNA, the CDR3 is TGTGCCAGCGACCGGGACAGGGGTATTTACGAGCAGTACTTC. Translated: CASDRDRGIYEQYF.

The chain employs TRBV6-4 and TRBJ1-4; D might be TRBD1 (5 bases). In germline, CDR1 is MRHNA, CDR2 SNTAGT. The CDR3 contains 16 residues. With 2 bases removed from V and 3 bases from J, the gap between germline ends came to 13 bases. CDR3 loop: CASSDPPGRANEKLFF. CDR3 coding DNA: TGTGCCAGCAGTGACCCTCCAGGGAGGGCTAATGAAAAACTGTTTTTT.

This clone was observed once. The chain couples TRBV2 to TRBJ2-3; possible D gene TRBD1, 5 bases. The V end was cut by 4 bases, the J end by 0 bases, with 11 bases between. The CDR3 extends over 15 amino acids. Germline V gene sequence: CDR1 SNHLY, CDR2 FYNNEI. CDR3 in amino acids: CASSVVTGSTDTQYF. In DNA, the CDR3 is TGTGCCAGCAGTGTGGTAACAGGAAGCACAGATACGCAGTATTTT.

This chain uses TRBV11-3 with TRBJ2-2, with D perhaps matching TRBD2 (7 bases). V dropped 6 bases and J dropped 1 base, with 9 bases sitting between them. The CDR3 consists of 14 residues. Per germline, CDR1 SGHNT and CDR2 YENEEA. The CDR3 coding sequence is TGTGCCAGCAGGAGGGGGGGGAACACCGGGGAGCTGTTTTTT. Translating it yields CASRRGGNTGELFF.

The chain uses TRBV5-1 and TRBJ1-3; TRBD1 might be the D (5 bases). The germline V gene encodes CDR1 SGHRS and CDR2 YFSETQ. V lost 4 bases to trimming and J lost 0 bases, with 11 bases between them. The CDR3 contains 15 residues. As DNA, the CDR3 is TGCGCCAGCAGCGTGACAGCGAGCTCTGGAAACACCATATATTTT. This codes for CASSVTASSGNTIYF.

This chain links TRBV11-2 with TRBJ2-3; a weak D match, TRBD1 (6 bases). V gave up 3 bases and J gave up 4 bases, with 14 bases separating them. From germline, CDR1 is SGHAT and CDR2 FQNNGV. The CDR3 sequence is 15 residues long. CDR3 in amino acids: CASSLWGAGADTQYF. In DNA, the CDR3 is TGTGCCAGCAGCTTGTGGGGAGCAGGGGCAGATACGCAGTATTTT.

V and J are TRBV2 and TRBJ2-7; D is possibly TRBD1 (6 bases). Germline CDR1 and CDR2: SNHLY and FYNNEI. CDR3 size: 12 residues. The V and J ends lost 5 bases and 4 bases respectively, with 9 bases between them. CDR3 residues: CASSSQGYEQYF. The DNA of the CDR3 is TGTGCCAGCAGTTCACAGGGTTACGAGCAGTACTTC.

This rearrangement joins TRBV10-3 to TRBJ1-1; D is ambiguous. The CDR3 is 14 amino acids. Trimming pared 6 bases from V and 0 bases from J, leaving 11 bases between. Germline-derived CDR1 and CDR2 are ENHRY and SYGVKD. CDR3 coding DNA: TGTGCCATCAGGGTGCGGGCGATGAACACTGAAGCTTTCTTT. It encodes CAIRVRAMNTEAFF.

V and J are TRBV12-3 or TRBV12-4 and TRBJ2-7; D remains ambiguous. This CDR3 is built from 13 residues. Trimming took 6 bases from V and 4 from J, leaving 13 bases between them. This CDR3 reads CASRKTPEYEQYF. The CDR3 DNA sequence: TGTGCCAGCAGGAAGACACCAGAGTACGAGCAGTACTTC.

The chain links TRBV7-3 to TRBJ1-1; tentative D call: TRBD1 (6 bases). Looked up from germline, CDR1 is SGHTA and CDR2 is FQGTGA. The V end lost 3 bases, the J end lost 5 bases, and 10 bases lay between the germline ends. The CDR3 totals 13 residues. The CDR3 DNA follows: TGTGCCAGCAGCTTCAACAGGGAAACTGAAGCTTTCTTT. It is translated as CASSFNRETEAFF.

The chain is built from TRBV7-3 and TRBJ1-2; no definite D call. The CDR3 contains 14 residues. The germline V gene has CDR1 SGHTA and CDR2 FQGTGA. V lost 1 base, J lost 4 bases, and 10 bases lay in between. Written as DNA, the CDR3 is TGTGCCAGCAGCTTAAAGCCAGGAGGCTATGGCTACACCTTC. This gives the protein CASSLKPGGYGYTF.

This clone was recorded a few times. This sequence joins TRBV7-2 and TRBJ1-1; D uncertain. The CDR3 has 13 residues. Per the germline V gene, CDR1 is SGHTA and CDR2 is FQGNSA. Trimming removed 5 bases from V and 1 base from J, with 8 bases in between. The CDR3 reads CASSPGRNTEAFF. The DNA of the CDR3 is TGTGCCAGCAGCCCCGGGAGGAACACTGAAGCTTTCTTT.

V usage is TRBV18 and J usage is TRBJ2-3; no reliable D call. CDR3 length equals 14 residues. The germline V and J ends were trimmed by 6 bases and 1 base, with 11 bases remaining between them. Germline-derived CDR1 and CDR2 are KGHSH and LQKENI. In DNA, the CDR3 is TGTGCCAGCTCGCACGGTTTTGGCACAGATACGCAGTATTTT. The encoded protein is CASSHGFGTDTQYF.

This chain uses TRBV19 with TRBJ2-6; D gene ambiguous. The CDR3 consists of 14 residues. V dropped 6 bases and J dropped 2 bases, with 8 bases sitting between them. Germline CDR1 reads LNHDA; CDR2 reads SQIVND (reference sequence). The CDR3 loop is CASSPGPGANVLTF. Written as DNA, the CDR3 is TGTGCCAGTAGCCCAGGTCCTGGGGCCAACGTCCTGACTTTC.

The rearrangement joins TRBV13 to TRBJ2-7, with D unresolved. In germline, CDR1 is PRHDT, CDR2 FYEKMQ (reference sequence). This CDR3 is built from 12 residues. V was clipped by 0 bases and J by 6 bases, with 6 bases between them. DNA for the CDR3: TGTGCCAGCAGCTTAGGAGCGACCGAGCAGTACTTC. Its translation is CASSLGATEQYF.

This chain connects TRBV19 to TRBJ1-2; D perhaps matches TRBD1 (6 bases). Germline CDR1 and CDR2: LNHDA and SQIVND (reference sequence). There are 14 residues in the CDR3. Between the trimmed V and J ends, which lost 2 bases and 3 bases, there was a span of 10 bases. This chain's CDR3 is CASSIPQGYYGYTF. The CDR3 DNA reads as TGTGCCAGTAGTATACCACAGGGCTACTATGGCTACACCTTC.